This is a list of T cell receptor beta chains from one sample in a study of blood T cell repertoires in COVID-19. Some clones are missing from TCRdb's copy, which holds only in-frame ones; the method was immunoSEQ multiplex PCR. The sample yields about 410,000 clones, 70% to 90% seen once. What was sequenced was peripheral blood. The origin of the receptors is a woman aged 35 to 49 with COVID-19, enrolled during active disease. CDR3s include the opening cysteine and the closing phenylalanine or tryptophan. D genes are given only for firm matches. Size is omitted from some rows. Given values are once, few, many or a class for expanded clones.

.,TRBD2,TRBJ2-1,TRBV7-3,TGTGCCAGCAGCATGACTAGCGGGAGCTCCTACAATGAGCAGTTCTTC,CASSMTSGSSYNEQFF
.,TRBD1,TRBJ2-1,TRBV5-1,TGCGCCAGCAGCTTAGGACAGGGCAACAATGAGCAGTTCTTC,CASSLGQGNNEQFF
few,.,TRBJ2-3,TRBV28,TGTGCCAGCAGTCCCCTAATGGGGGCGCAAACGCAGTATTTT,CASSPLMGAQTQYF
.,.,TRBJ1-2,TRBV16,TGTGCCAGCAGCCAATCGGCCCCCACAGATGGCTACACCTTC,CASSQSAPTDGYTF
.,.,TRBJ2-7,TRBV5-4,TGTGCCAGCAGCTCCAGGGGCTCCTACGAGCAGTACTTC,CASSSRGSYEQYF
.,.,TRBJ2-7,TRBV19,TGTGCCAGTAGTATCGGAGGAAACGAGCAGTACTTC,CASSIGGNEQYF
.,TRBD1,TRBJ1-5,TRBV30,TGTGCCTGGAGTACAGGGACAGTTAATCAGCCCCAGCATTTT,CAWSTGTVNQPQHF
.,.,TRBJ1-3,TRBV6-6,TGTGCCAGCAGTTACCCCCAGGCCTCTGGAAACACCATATATTTT,CASSYPQASGNTIYF
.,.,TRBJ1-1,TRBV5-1,TGCGCCAGCAGGCTTCCAGGGGAGCACACTGAAGCTTTCTTT,CASRLPGEHTEAFF
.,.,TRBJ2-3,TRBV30,TGTGCCTGGAGTGCTAGCACAGATACGCAGTATTTT,CAWSASTDTQYF
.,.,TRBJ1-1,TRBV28,TGTGCCAGCAGGGTAACGTCCGGGGACACTGAAGCTTTCTTT,CASRVTSGDTEAFF
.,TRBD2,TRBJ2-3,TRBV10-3,TGTGCCATCAGCCCCGGACTAGCGGGGGGGCCGGGAACAGATACGCAGTATTTT,CAISPGLAGGPGTDTQYF
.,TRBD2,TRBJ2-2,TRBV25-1,TGTGCCAGCAGTGAAAGGGCTAGCGGGAGCGCCGGGGAGCTGTTTTTT,CASSERASGSAGELFF
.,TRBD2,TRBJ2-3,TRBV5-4,TGTGCCAGCAGCTTAGTACTAGCGGGGGGGTTCACAGATACGCAGTATTTT,CASSLVLAGGFTDTQYF
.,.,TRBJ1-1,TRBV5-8,TGTGCCAGCAGCTTAGAGGGGGGGGGTCAGCGTAAGACTGAAGCTTTCTTT,CASSLEGGGQRKTEAFF
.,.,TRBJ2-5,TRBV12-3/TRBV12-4,TGTGCCAGCAGGCGTCAAGTCGAGACCCAGTACTTC,CASRRQVETQYF
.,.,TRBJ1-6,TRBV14,TGTGCCAGCAGCCAAGTTCCTATCTCACCCCTCCACTTT,CASSQVPISPLHF